This record concerns one T cell receptor (beta chain) sequence. The count of this clone is one. The antigen it binds to is not known. No much larger clone exists at a distance of one base, and base qualities are not known. TCRbeta CDR3 regions were amplified from genomic DNA by means of the immunoSEQ Assay, a bias-controlled multiplex PCR. Per the source publication's procedure: The number of nucleated cells in each sample was estimated from the amplification of reference gene primers within the assay. To quantify the absolute abundance of each unique TCRbeta CDR3 rearrangement, sequence reads were collapsed and filtered. For each sample, productive Simpson clonality was calculated as the square root of Simpson's diversity index over productive rearrangements. TCRdb mirrors the immuneACCESS table, restricted to in-frame sequences. Some clones are absent from its copies; in checked studies, under half trace to an unresolved V gene, and the reason for the others is unknown. The V and J calls and the clone size are those of that table, but D and trimming were determined from the DNA. The sample table holds roughly 140,000 clones, of which 70% to 90% were seen once. 9.5% to 11% of the sample lies in the top ten.

The data stem from a study of blood T cell repertoires in COVID-19 (TCRdb year 2020). About the full investigation: Samples covering the acute and convalescent phases of COVID-19 were provided by collaborators in the United States, Italy and Spain. The prospective study material was composed of cDNA or gDNA derived from T cells, B-cell-depleted T cells, or PBMCs. Subjects who had been exposed to COVID-19, were actively infected with it, or had recovered from it provided the deeply sampled blood TCRbeta repertoires that made up the dataset. A freely available public database, intended as a resource for researchers studying the immune response to SARS-CoV-2, is where the repertoires were released. The samples were drawn from two sources: the first 160 participants of the ongoing ImmuneRACE study, and about 1,300 subjects contributed by 6 global collaborators. Nearly every sample came with metadata listing a de-identified subject ID, COVID-19 status, age in years and sex. Where HLA class I and class II types were available, the types were taken from metadata supplied by the sample provider, not from assay-based typing.

CDR3 length: 16 amino acids, cysteine to phenylalanine. Only the CDR3 portion is preserved as DNA: 48 bases, with reading frame beginning at the first base. V lost 2 bases and J lost 0 bases; the stretch between them is 10 bases long. CDR1 MNHNY and CDR2 SVGAGI were looked up in the germline V gene (reference sequence). What the authors observed across the whole study: Clinical and demographic metadata were provided uncurated, with the amount varying by source and participant.

Whole blood was collected in K2EDTA tubes by collaborating institutions according to the institutions' own protocols. For TCRbeta analysis, collaborators shipped samples as frozen whole blood, isolated PBMCs, or DNA extracted from either of those sample types. The sample consisted of peripheral blood. This TCR derives from a woman aged 80 or older with acute or convalescent COVID-19. The rearranged segments are TRBV6-6 and TRBJ2-2; the best D guess is TRBD1, with 5 bases matching. The DNA reads as follows: TGTGCCAGCAGTTACACCGACAGTACGAACACCGGGGAGCTGTTTTTT. This translates into CASSYTDSTNTGELFF.